A single sample gave rise to the 2 T cell receptor beta chains below, sequenced in a study of blood T cell repertoires in COVID-19. Measured with immunoSEQ multiplex PCR; TCRdb has only the in-frame clones, and not every one. The sample has about 74,000 clones, under 95% seen once. The sequenced sample consisted of peripheral blood. Receptors originate from an older woman with active COVID-19.

This sequence joins TRBV5-4 and TRBJ1-1, with 7 bases matching TRBD1. V was clipped by 0 bases and J by 6 bases; unmatched bases: 17. The CDR3 sequence is 18 residues long. Germline V CDR1 and CDR2: SGHNT, YYREEE (reference sequence). The CDR3 DNA is TGTGCCAGCAGCTTGGCCTATCTACGACAGGGCGGATCGTCTGAAGCTTTCTTT. Its translation is CASSLAYLRQGGSSEAFF.

This chain connects TRBV19 to TRBJ1-1, with a possible D match to TRBD1 (5 bases). This CDR3 is 13 amino acids long. Trimming pared 4 bases from V and 4 bases from J, leaving 10 bases between. CDR1 and CDR2 from the germline V gene are LNHDA and SQIVND (reference sequence). The CDR3 bases are TGTGCCAGTAGTACAGGGCGCGGCACTGAAGCTTTCTTT. Encoded protein: CASSTGRGTEAFF.